This entry is about one T cell receptor beta chain. The libraries were made with immunoSEQ v3. Produced via immunoSEQ multiplex PCR; TCRdb's table is partial and in-frame only. The sample yields tens of thousands of clones, 69% seen once. Trimming shortened V by 6 bases and J by 0 bases, and 8 bases separated the two germline ends. CDR1 and CDR2 from the germline V gene are LNHDA and SQIVND (reference sequence). CDR3 length: 13 amino acids. The record originates from a study of TIL therapy for anti-PD-1-resistant metastatic lung cancer. Time point noted: pre-treatment sample, taken before nivolumab and TIL therapy.

The sample consisted of blood, taken at baseline. The sequence came from a person between 30 and 79 years old with non-small cell lung cancer. The chain joins TRBV19 to TRBJ1-1; D gene ambiguous. The CDR3, as DNA: TGTGCCAGTAGCGAGAGATTGAACACTGAAGCTTTCTTT. The encoded protein is CASSERLNTEAFF.